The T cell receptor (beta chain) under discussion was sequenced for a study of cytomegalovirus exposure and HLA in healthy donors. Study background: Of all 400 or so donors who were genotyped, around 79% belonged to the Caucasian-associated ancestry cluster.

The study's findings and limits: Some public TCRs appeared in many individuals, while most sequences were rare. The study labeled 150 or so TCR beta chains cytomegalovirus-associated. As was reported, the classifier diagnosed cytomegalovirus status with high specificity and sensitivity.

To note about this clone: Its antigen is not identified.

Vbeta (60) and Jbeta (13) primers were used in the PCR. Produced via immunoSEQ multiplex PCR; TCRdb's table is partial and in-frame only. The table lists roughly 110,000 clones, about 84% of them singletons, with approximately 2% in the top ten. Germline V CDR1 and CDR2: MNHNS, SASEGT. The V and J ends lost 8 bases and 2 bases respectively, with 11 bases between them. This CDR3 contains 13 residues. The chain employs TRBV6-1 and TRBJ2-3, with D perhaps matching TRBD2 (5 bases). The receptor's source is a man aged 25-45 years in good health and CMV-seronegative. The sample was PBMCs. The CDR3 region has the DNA TGTGCCAGCTTGGGAGAGCTCACAGATACGCAGTATTTT. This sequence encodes CASLGELTDTQYF.